The T cell receptor beta chain described here comes from a study of CD8 T cells in Susac syndrome. V was cut by 0 bases and J by 2 bases, with 5 bases left in between. The germline CDR1 and CDR2 sequences are SGHNT and YYREEE (reference sequence). The CDR3 runs 13 residues. Random hexamers primed reverse transcription of about 0.5 to 1 ug RNA. With immunoSEQ multiplex PCR, TCR beta CDR3 was amplified across 54 Vbeta and 13 Jbeta. TCRdb re-analysed the immunoSEQ multiplex PCR reads in MiXCR, keeping a single row per CDR3 protein. The data hold around 71,000 distinct CDR3 sequences, with over 95% observed a single time. Both CD4+ and CD8+ T cells were negatively isolated, and TEMRA cells underwent FACS enrichment.

The rearrangement uses TRBV5-4 and TRBJ2-5, with D uncertain. The specimen was CD4+ T cells from PBMCs. This receptor was taken from a human donor with multiple sclerosis. CDR3 DNA sequence: TGTGCCAGCAGCTTGGAACTACAAGAGACCCAGTACTTC. This codes for CASSLELQETQYF.